This passage covers 11 T cell receptor beta chains from one sample sequenced in a study of graft-versus-host responses after intestinal transplantation. Profiling relied on immunoSEQ multiplex PCR, and the TCRdb table lists in-frame clones only, not all of them. The table shows 90,000 to 130,000 clones, with 93% occurring only once. These receptors lack a known antigen. The material was unstimulated CD8+ T cells sorted from spleen or lymph node cells, obtained before intestinal transplant. These TCRs come from a human donor who received an intestinal transplant.

This rearrangement joins TRBV19 to TRBJ2-1, with 11 bases that match TRBD2. The germline gives CDR1 LNHDA, CDR2 SQIVND (reference sequence). The CDR3 has 14 residues. V was pared by 5 bases and J by 7 bases, with 4 bases of the junction left unmatched. The CDR3: CASSVAGGWNEQFF. The CDR3 nucleotides are TGTGCCAGTAGTGTAGCGGGAGGGTGGAATGAGCAGTTCTTC.

Regarding this clone: This specimen includes other DNA sequences encoding the same CDR3. The chain is built from TRBV2 and TRBJ1-1, with a possible D match to TRBD1 (5 bases). Germline assignment: CDR1 SNHLY and CDR2 FYNNEI. The CDR3 covers 15 residues. V was shortened by 1 base and J by 4 bases, with 13 bases between the two germline ends. The CDR3 is CASSEEGGGSTEAFF. CDR3 sequence (DNA): TGTGCCAGCAGTGAAGAGGGTGGGGGGAGCACTGAAGCTTTCTTT.

Here the CDR3 DNA reads TGTGCCAGCAGCTTTCCGCGGGAGCATCTGGATACGCAGTATTTT. Its protein is CASSFPREHLDTQYF. J is TRBJ2-3 and V is TRBV7-9, with 7 nucleotides matching TRBD2. V gave up 3 bases and J gave up 6 bases; unmatched junction bases: 9. CDR1 is SEHNR, CDR2 FQNEAQ, per germline (reference sequence). The CDR3 totals 15 residues.

V and J are TRBV5-6 and TRBJ2-3; a weak D match, TRBD1 (6 bases). The CDR3 runs to 14 residues. The germline gives CDR1 SGHDT, CDR2 YYEEEE. Trimming shortened V by 0 bases and J by 6 bases, and 11 bases separated the two germline ends. DNA of the CDR3: TGTGCCAGCAGCTTGGCCGGCAGGGGTGATACGCAGTATTTT. It codes for CASSLAGRGDTQYF.

The rearrangement links TRBV9 to TRBJ2-3; D not certain. This CDR3 is built from 15 residues. Germline V CDR1 and CDR2: SGDLS, YYNGEE. Trimming took off 3 bases at V and 0 bases at J, with 11 bases between the two ends. Here the CDR3 reads CASSAAIISTDTQYF. The CDR3 DNA is TGTGCCAGCAGCGCCGCTATAATTAGCACAGATACGCAGTATTTT.

The rearrangement joins TRBV11-2 to TRBJ2-2; D not resolved. The germline V gene encodes CDR1 SGHAT and CDR2 FQNNGV. CDR3 length: 14 residues. V gave up 0 bases and J gave up 3 bases, with 5 bases separating them. As DNA, the CDR3 is TGTGCCAGCAGCTTAGATCCTTACACCGGGGAGCTGTTTTTT. Protein: CASSLDPYTGELFF.

The genes are TRBV19 and TRBJ2-7, with D possibly matching TRBD2 (6 bases). V lost 3 bases, J lost 4 bases, and 19 bases lay in between. This CDR3 comprises 16 residues. Germline CDR1 LNHDA, CDR2 SQIVND (reference sequence). CDR3: CASSIRRSGAVYEQYF. CDR3 nucleotide sequence: TGTGCCAGTAGTATCCGACGGTCGGGAGCAGTTTACGAGCAGTACTTC.

The chain joins TRBV2 to TRBJ1-4, with 7 bases that match TRBD1. The V gene end was trimmed by 2 bases and the J gene end by 5 bases; junction bases not matched to a gene: 14. Germline loops: CDR1 SNHLY, CDR2 FYNNEI. The CDR3 is 18 amino acids. For the CDR3, the DNA is TGTGCCAGCAGTGAATTGTGGGTCCGGGACAGAGTAAATGAAAAACTGTTTTTT. Encoded protein: CASSELWVRDRVNEKLFF.

This chain connects TRBV9 to TRBJ2-1; D perhaps matches TRBD2 (5 bases). The length of the CDR3 is 16 residues. From germline, CDR1 is SGDLS and CDR2 YYNGEE. V was clipped by 3 bases and J by 4 bases, with 17 bases between them. In DNA form, the CDR3 reads TGTGCCAGCAGCGCCTCGATAGGGCGGGTGTACAATGAGCAGTTCTTC. Amino acids: CASSASIGRVYNEQFF. Together with reference TRBV9 and TRBJ2-1, the CDR3 gives the full variable domain: DSGVTQTPKHLITATGQRVTLRCSPRSGDLSVYWYQQSLDQGLQFLIQYYNGEERAKGNILERFSAQQFPDLHSELNLSSLELGDSALYFCASSASIGRVYNEQFFGPGTRLTVL.

The V call is TRBV4-1, the J call TRBJ2-7; 15 bases are a match to TRBD2. Germline CDR1 and CDR2: MGHRA and YSYEKL. This CDR3 is 16 amino acids long. The junction had 4 bases not matched to a gene; V was cut back by 0 bases and J by 7 bases. DNA of the CDR3: TGCGCCAGCAGCCAAGATTCCGGACTAGCGGGAGGGGAGCAGTACTTC. Translating it yields CASSQDSGLAGGEQYF.

The CDR3 sequence: CASSLGHLYIEQFF. CDR3 bases: TGTGCCAGCAGTTTGGGTCACCTTTATATTGAGCAGTTCTTC. J is TRBJ2-1 and V is TRBV6-5; unclear D gene. Germline CDR1 and CDR2: MNHEY and SVGAGI. This CDR3 is built from 14 residues. Trimming took 4 bases from V and 9 from J, leaving 16 bases between them.